The rows below give T cell receptor beta chains drawn from one sample of a study of blood T cell repertoires in COVID-19. Sequencing was performed with immunoSEQ multiplex PCR; in TCRdb, only in-frame clones are kept and a portion is missing. Of approximately 59,000 clones listed, roughly 90% are singletons. The sequenced material came from peripheral blood. These receptors originate from a human donor in a cohort sampled during active COVID-19. Each CDR3 is given with its conserved first and last residue. Each record gives: clone size, V gene, D gene, J gene, CDR3 protein, CDR3 DNA. D genes are given only for firm matches. Clone sizes are given selectively: once, few, many, or a class where the clone is expanded.

>.|TRBV19|.|TRBJ2-3
CASSTKGGTRAAGTQYF
TGTGCCAGTAGTACAAAAGGCGGAACCAGGGCTGCAGGTACGCAGTATTTT
>once|TRBV6-5|.|TRBJ2-2
CASTDGGRETGELFF
TGTGCCAGCACCGACGGGGGGCGGGAGACCGGGGAGCTGTTTTTT
>.|TRBV18|TRBD1|TRBJ2-7
CASSPGNSPTGGNPYEQYF
TGTGCCAGCTCACCAGGGAACTCGCCGACAGGGGGGAATCCCTACGAGCAGTACTTC
>.|TRBV10-3|.|TRBJ1-2
CAISEINRPYAEGYTF
TGTGCCATCAGTGAAATTAACAGGCCATACGCGGAGGGCTACACCTTC
>.|TRBV7-2|.|TRBJ2-7
CASSLDGRGYEQYF
TGTGCCAGCAGCTTAGACGGCAGGGGCTACGAGCAGTACTTC
>.|TRBV7-9|TRBD2|TRBJ2-2
CASSLGIGRLAGELFF
TGTGCCAGCAGCTTAGGTATCGGGAGGCTCGCCGGGGAGCTGTTTTTT
>.|TRBV6-2/TRBV6-3|TRBD1|TRBJ1-2
CASSYGGQLYGYTF
TGTGCCAGCAGTTACGGGGGACAGCTCTATGGCTACACCTTC
>.|TRBV6-4|TRBD1|TRBJ1-4
CAIRGGDEKLFF
TGTGCCATCAGGGGGGGGGATGAAAAACTGTTTTTT
>.|TRBV10-2|TRBD1|TRBJ1-2
CASSETTGAGGYTF
TGCGCCAGCAGTGAGACGACAGGGGCCGGGGGCTACACCTTC
>.|TRBV14|.|TRBJ1-3
CASSQVAGVTGNTIYF
TGTGCCAGCAGCCAAGTGGCGGGAGTAACTGGAAACACCATATATTTT
>.|TRBV10-3|TRBD1|TRBJ1-5
CAIKGQGVVGQPQHF
TGTGCCATCAAGGGACAGGGGGTGGTTGGACAGCCCCAGCATTTT
>once|TRBV2|.|TRBJ1-1
CASSTTGFVNEAFF
TGTGCCAGCAGTACAACAGGGTTTGTGAATGAAGCTTTCTTT
>.|TRBV18|TRBD1|TRBJ2-1
CASSPTGTGGRNEQFF
TGTGCCAGCTCACCAACCGGGACAGGGGGTCGCAATGAGCAGTTCTTC
>.|TRBV6-5|.|TRBJ1-5
CASSRDSNQPQHF
TGTGCCAGCAGTCGAGATAGCAATCAGCCCCAGCATTTT
>.|TRBV19|.|TRBJ1-5
CASSTDSLNQPQHF
TGTGCCAGTAGTACGGACAGCCTCAATCAGCCCCAGCATTTT
>.|TRBV27|.|TRBJ1-1
CASSFQGGTEAFF
TGTGCCAGCAGTTTCCAGGGAGGAACTGAAGCTTTCTTT
>.|TRBV5-1|.|TRBJ1-2
CASRLMGGSGYTF
TGCGCCAGCAGGTTGATGGGGGGATCTGGCTACACCTTC
>.|TRBV19|.|TRBJ1-6
CASSTRGYNSPLHF
TGTGCCAGTAGTACCAGGGGCTATAATTCACCCCTCCACTTT
>.|TRBV5-8|TRBD1|TRBJ1-1
CASSEQGYTEAFF
TGTGCCAGCAGCGAACAGGGGTACACTGAAGCTTTCTTT
>.|TRBV4-2|.|TRBJ1-3
CASSQDRGGHLSGNTIYF
TGTGCCAGCAGCCAAGATAGAGGGGGACATCTCTCTGGAAACACCATATATTTT
>.|TRBV7-3|TRBD2|TRBJ2-7
CASSRGGAPGYEQYF
TGTGCCAGCAGCCGCGGGGGGGCCCCAGGGTACGAGCAGTACTTC
>.|TRBV7-2|.|TRBJ1-2
CASSLADYGYTF
TGTGCCAGCAGCTTGGCAGACTATGGCTACACCTTC
>.|TRBV10-3|.|TRBJ2-2
CAIRDREVAGELFF
TGTGCCATCAGGGATCGCGAGGTTGCTGGGGAGCTGTTTTTT
>few|TRBV2|TRBD1|TRBJ1-5
CASSVSGRTGLMNLGHF
TGTGCCAGCAGTGTCTCGGGTAGGACAGGGCTTATGAATCTTGGGCATTTT
>.|TRBV11-3|TRBD2|TRBJ2-1
CASSSHGGANEQFF
TGTGCCAGCAGCTCCCACGGGGGGGCGAATGAGCAGTTCTTC
>.|TRBV2|.|TRBJ2-2
CASKNNSNTGELFF
TGTGCCAGCAAAAACAACAGTAACACCGGGGAGCTGTTTTTT
>.|TRBV5-1|TRBD1|TRBJ1-2
CASSSGQGGYGYTF
TGCGCCAGCAGCTCCGGACAGGGTGGCTATGGCTACACCTTC